The next 24 T cell receptor beta chains were all read from a single sample in a study of blood T cell repertoires in COVID-19. Repertoires were generated with immunoSEQ multiplex PCR, while TCRdb's copy carries only in-frame clones and drops some. The sample has 200,000 to 250,000 clones, 70% to 90% seen once. The sample comprised peripheral blood. Receptor source: a human donor in a cohort sampled during active COVID-19.

This clone turned up a few times. The chain is built from TRBV4-1 and TRBJ2-1; TRBD2 matches at 8 bases. Germline V CDR1 and CDR2: MGHRA, YSYEKL. Unmatched junction bases numbered 7, after V lost 1 base and J lost 2 bases. The CDR3 has 17 residues. The CDR3 DNA is TGCGCCAGCAGCCAAGTCGTAGGGACTAGGCCCTACAATGAGCAGTTCTTC. Its translation: CASSQVVGTRPYNEQFF.

The chain combines TRBV28 with TRBJ1-2; weak D call: TRBD1 (5 bases). Trimming left V 5 bases short and J 0 bases short, with 13 bases between. Germline V gene sequence: CDR1 MDHEN, CDR2 SYDVKM. The CDR3 consists of 15 residues. This chain's CDR3 is CASSAGGVSNYGYTF. In nucleotides, the CDR3 is TGTGCCAGCAGTGCGGGGGGGGTTTCTAACTATGGCTACACCTTC.

The V and J genes are TRBV6-2 or TRBV6-3 and TRBJ2-3; 8 bases align to TRBD2. This CDR3 has 17 amino acids. Germline loops: CDR1 MNHEY, CDR2 SVGEGT. The trim removed 4 bases at V and 2 bases at J, leaving 11 bases unmatched. The CDR3 DNA sequence: TGTGCCAGCAGTTCTGCGGGGGGCGATAGCTTCACAGATACGCAGTATTTT. This sequence encodes CASSSAGGDSFTDTQYF.

This chain uses TRBV27 with TRBJ2-1; D unclear. Trimming shortened V by 4 bases and J by 9 bases, and 10 bases separated the two germline ends. The CDR3 runs to 12 residues. Germline assignment: CDR1 MNHEY and CDR2 SMNVEV (reference sequence). Here the CDR3 reads CASSYYLGEQFF. The CDR3 DNA is TGTGCCAGCAGTTACTATTTGGGTGAGCAGTTCTTC.

This sequence joins TRBV2 and TRBJ1-6; maybe TRBD1 (6 bases). Germline V gene lookup returns CDR1 SNHLY and CDR2 FYNNEI. The CDR3 has 17 amino acids. The germline V and J ends were trimmed by 2 bases and 0 bases, with 11 bases remaining between them. The CDR3 loop is CASSENQGSSYNSPLHF. The CDR3 DNA reads TGTGCCAGCAGTGAAAATCAGGGGAGCTCCTATAATTCACCCCTCCACTTT.

The chain employs TRBV9 and TRBJ1-1; D is perhaps TRBD1 (5 bases). This CDR3 region has 15 residues. Germline-derived CDR1 and CDR2 are SGDLS and YYNGEE. Trimming took off 4 bases at V and 4 bases at J, with 17 bases between the two ends. CDR3 loop: CASSLLGGRSTEAFF. CDR3 DNA sequence: TGTGCCAGCAGCCTCCTGGGGGGGAGGAGCACTGAAGCTTTCTTT. Variable domain in full (rest from reference TRBV9 and TRBJ1-1): DSGVTQTPKHLITATGQRVTLRCSPRSGDLSVYWYQQSLDQGLQFLIQYYNGEERAKGNILERFSAQQFPDLHSELNLSSLELGDSALYFCASSLLGGRSTEAFFGQGTRLTVV.

This clone has at least ten counts. The chain couples TRBV7-2 to TRBJ2-7; 10 bases align to TRBD1. Germline values: CDR1 SGHTA, CDR2 FQGNSA. This CDR3 is 16 amino acids long. The junction had 7 bases not matched to a gene; V was cut back by 1 base and J by 4 bases. DNA of the CDR3: TGTGCCAGCAGCTTAGGGACAGGGGGTAATAGGTACGAGCAGTACTTC. This translates into CASSLGTGGNRYEQYF.

The V and J genes are TRBV27 and TRBJ2-7; 7 nucleotides line up with TRBD1. CDR1 is MNHEY, CDR2 SMNVEV, per germline (reference sequence). V trimming: 0 bases; J trimming: 6 bases; junction bases outside the gene matches: 8. This CDR3 spans 15 amino acids. The CDR3 region has the DNA TGTGCCAGCAGTTTATCGTGGACAGGTGGCCGCGAGCAGTACTTC. Protein: CASSLSWTGGREQYF.

V gene TRBV10-3 combines with J gene TRBJ1-1; 11 nucleotides agree with TRBD1. Germline-derived CDR1 and CDR2 are ENHRY and SYGVKD. The J segment lost 5 bases and the V segment lost 6 bases, leaving 8 bases of the junction unmatched. The CDR3 extends over 15 amino acids. This CDR3 is CAISDGQGAKTEAFF. Here the CDR3 DNA reads TGTGCCATCAGCGATGGACAGGGGGCGAAAACTGAAGCTTTCTTT.

The V call is TRBV5-1, the J call TRBJ2-7; 8 bases agree with TRBD2. V lost 4 bases, J lost 0 bases, and 3 bases stayed unmatched. The length of the CDR3 is 14 residues. In germline, CDR1 is SGHRS, CDR2 YFSETQ. The chain's CDR3 is CASSQSGSSYEQYF. The CDR3 DNA is TGCGCCAGCAGCCAGAGCGGGAGCTCCTACGAGCAGTACTTC.

The chain joins TRBV4-3 to TRBJ1-4; D may be TRBD1 (6 bases). Germline loops: CDR1 LGHNA, CDR2 YSLEER. V shed 0 bases and J shed 1 base, with 9 bases lying between them. This CDR3 comprises 16 residues. CDR3 coding DNA: TGCGCCAGCAGCCAAGATGGCAGGGGAACTAATGAAAAACTGTTTTTT. This sequence encodes CASSQDGRGTNEKLFF.

This clone was detected only a few times. V usage is TRBV14 and J usage is TRBJ2-5, with D tentatively TRBD1 (5 bases). Trimming removed 4 bases from V and 7 bases from J, with 16 bases in between. The CDR3 runs 14 residues. Germline V gene lookup returns CDR1 SGHDN and CDR2 FVKESK. The CDR3 DNA reads TGTGCCAGCAGCCCCCGGTCAGGGCGAGCGACCCAGTACTTC. It yields the protein CASSPRSGRATQYF. The entire variable domain, with the rest obtained from reference TRBV14 and TRBJ2-5, is as follows: EAGVTQFPSHSVIEKGQTVTLRCDPISGHDNLYWYRRVMGKEIKFLLHFVKESKQDESGMPNNRFLAERTGGTYSTLKVQPAELEDSGVYFCASSPRSGRATQYFGPGTRLLVL.

The chain is built from TRBV9 and TRBJ1-5; D is unresolved. The CDR3 extends over 13 amino acids. CDR1 and CDR2 from the germline V gene are SGDLS and YYNGEE. Trimming stripped 0 bases from V and 6 bases from J, with 7 bases between. CDR3 nucleotide sequence: TGTGCCAGCAGCGTAGCCGGGTTTCAGCCCCAGCATTTT. The encoded protein is CASSVAGFQPQHF.

CDR3 region: CASSLGAEDPRDTQYF. The CDR3 DNA follows: TGTGCCAGCAGCTTAGGAGCGGAGGACCCGCGGGATACGCAGTATTTT. This chain connects TRBV7-6 to TRBJ2-3, with a possible D match to TRBD2 (5 bases). Germline values: CDR1 SGHVS, CDR2 FNYEAQ. CDR3 size: 16 residues. V lost 1 base and J lost 6, with 17 bases in between.

This chain uses TRBV24-1 with TRBJ2-1, with a tentative D call TRBD2 (6 bases). Germline lookup yields CDR1 KGHDR and CDR2 SFDVKD. The CDR3 has 14 amino acids. V gave up 5 bases and J gave up 9 bases, with 16 bases separating them. The CDR3 loop is CATSGSRGVGEQFF. DNA of the CDR3: TGTGCCACCAGTGGTTCCCGCGGGGTGGGTGAGCAGTTCTTC.

The rearrangement uses TRBV6-5 and TRBJ2-1; D is undetermined. CDR1 and CDR2 (germline): MNHEY, SVGAGI. Trimming cost V 6 bases and J 7 bases, with 10 bases left between them. The CDR3 totals 12 residues. In nucleotides, the CDR3 is TGTGCCAGCAGACGGTCCGATAATGAGCAGTTCTTC. Translating it yields CASRRSDNEQFF.

The chain links TRBV10-3 to TRBJ2-1, with a possible D match to TRBD2 (5 bases). Germline V gives CDR1 ENHRY, CDR2 SYGVKD. This CDR3 comprises 15 residues. V gave up 2 bases and J gave up 5 bases, with 13 bases separating them. The CDR3 DNA reads TGTGCCATCAGTGAGCGGGGAGCGGACCACAATGAGCAGTTCTTC. Protein: CAISERGADHNEQFF.

V gene TRBV5-1 combines with J gene TRBJ2-1; the match to TRBD1 covers 11 bases. CDR3 length: 16 residues. Germline V gives CDR1 SGHRS, CDR2 YFSETQ. V was pared by 0 bases and J by 7 bases, with 6 bases of the junction left unmatched. CDR3 coding DNA: TGCGCCAGCAGCTTGGCCGGACAGGGGGCTCAAAATGAGCAGTTCTTC. It is translated as CASSLAGQGAQNEQFF.

This clone was observed once. V usage is TRBV25-1 and J usage is TRBJ2-1; tentative D call: TRBD2 (6 bases). V gave up 6 bases and J gave up 1 base, with 10 bases separating them. This CDR3 is 14 amino acids long. The germline CDR1 and CDR2 sequences are MGHDK and SYGVNS. CDR3 DNA sequence: TGTGCCAGCAGGGGGGGTGGGTCCTACAATGAGCAGTTCTTC. Translation gives CASRGGGSYNEQFF.

The chain combines TRBV4-1 with TRBJ2-2, with D maybe TRBD1 (5 bases). CDR3 length: 16 amino acids. Germline V CDR1 and CDR2: MGHRA, YSYEKL. Trimming cost V 4 bases and J 0 bases, with 12 bases left between them. CDR3 DNA sequence: TGCGCCAGCAGCCCCCCTGACAGTACGAACACCGGGGAGCTGTTTTTT. Protein product: CASSPPDSTNTGELFF.

The CDR3 DNA is TGCAGCGTGGCCGGGACTAGCGGGGGGTTTGGCGAGACCCAGTACTTC. Translating it yields CSVAGTSGGFGETQYF. The chain has TRBV29-1 and TRBJ2-5; 15 bases fit TRBD2. J lost 5 bases, V lost 6 bases, and 10 bases had no gene match. This CDR3 is built from 16 residues. Germline values: CDR1 SQVTM, CDR2 ANQGSEA. Looking up the rest from reference TRBV29-1 and TRBJ2-5 gives the full variable domain: SAVISQKPSRDICQRGTSLTIQCQVDSQVTMMFWYRQQPGQSLTLIATANQGSEATYESGFVIDKFPISRPNLTFSTLTVSNMSPEDSSIYLCSVAGTSGGFGETQYFGPGTRLLVL.

The chain couples TRBV5-1 to TRBJ1-2, with TRBD1 identical over 10 bases. The CDR3 runs 14 residues. The germline gives CDR1 SGHRS, CDR2 YFSETQ. The V gene end was trimmed by 3 bases and the J gene end by 2 bases; junction bases not matched to a gene: 1. Here the CDR3 DNA reads TGCGCCAGCAGCTCGGACAGGGGGAACTATGGCTACACCTTC. Residues: CASSSDRGNYGYTF.

The chain carries TRBV24-1 and TRBJ2-3; 9 bases map to TRBD1. From germline, CDR1 is KGHDR and CDR2 SFDVKD. J gave up 6 bases and V 4 bases, and 16 bases lay outside the gene matches. CDR3 length equals 18 residues. CDR3: CATSDPGDRETKRDTQYF. CDR3 bases: TGTGCCACCAGTGACCCCGGGGACAGGGAGACCAAAAGGGATACGCAGTATTTT.

V is TRBV7-8 and J is TRBJ2-5, with D unclear. Looked up from germline, CDR1 is SGHVS and CDR2 is FQNEAQ. This CDR3 is 13 amino acids long. The V end lost 5 bases, the J end lost 1 base, and 8 bases lay between the germline ends. The CDR3 is CASSRNTQETQYF. CDR3 in DNA: TGTGCCAGCAGCCGGAACACCCAAGAGACCCAGTACTTC.